This paragraph covers one T cell receptor beta chain sequence. The data were obtained in a study of blood T cells in healthy people across ages. It was with a sample-barcoded 5' primer and a J-beta primer mix that a second PCR of roughly 7 to 12 cycles was run. A single record per CDR3 protein comes from TCRdb applying MiXCR to the 5' RACE reads. This table holds roughly 800,000 distinct CDR3 sequences, about 55% found once. The CDR3 spans 14 residues. In germline, CDR1 is DFQATT, CDR2 SNEGSKA (reference sequence). V shed 5 bases, J shed 9 bases, and the junction held 5 bases outside the gene matches.

The sequence was obtained from a man older than 75 in good health. V gene TRBV20-1 combines with J gene TRBJ2-1; 15 positions agree with TRBD2. Sequencing was done on a sample of blood. CDR3 bases: TGCAGTGCTCTGCCGGGACTAGCGGGAGGTGAGCAGTTCTTC. This sequence encodes CSALPGLAGGEQFF.